A single sample gave rise to the 30 T cell receptor beta chains below, sequenced in a study of vaccination and CD4 T cells after COVID-19. These TCRs are of unknown antigen specificity. Once obtained from cultured CD4+ T cells, the DNA was sequenced using the Oncomine TCR Beta short-read assay. TCRdb called the PCR reads again in MiXCR, with one record for every CDR3 protein. Of thousands of distinct CDR3 sequences listed, 15% to 20% are singletons. Regarding treatment: approximately 10-day PBMC culture with coronavirus spike peptide pools or control peptides (ViraFEST assay). CD4+ T cells of the unexposed donor were collected before the COVID-19 pandemic (2011-2018). Sequencing used CD4+ T cells from blood, cultured in vitro. These receptors were collected from a human donor in good health.

This clonotype has just a few counts. The V gene is TRBV28, the J gene TRBJ2-7, with a possible D match to TRBD2 (6 bases). CDR3 length: 16 residues. Trimming took off 4 bases at V and 2 bases at J, with 18 bases between the two ends. Per germline, CDR1 MDHEN and CDR2 SYDVKM. In DNA form, the CDR3 reads TGTGCCAGCAGTTCCCCTAGGGGTAGCGGCACCTACGAGCAGTACTTC. This gives the protein CASSSPRGSGTYEQYF. The full variable domain, in which reference TRBV28 and TRBJ2-7 provide the parts outside the CDR3, is DVKVTQSSRYLVKRTGEKVFLECVQDMDHENMFWYRQDPGLGLRLIYFSYDVKMKEKGDIPEGYSVSREKKERFSLILESASTNQTSMYLCASSSPRGSGTYEQYFGPGTRLTVT.

This clonotype was found a few times. The V gene is TRBV18, the J gene TRBJ1-1; 8 nucleotides align to TRBD1. CDR3 length equals 16 residues. Losses at the gene ends were 5 bases for V and 5 bases for J; bases not matched to a gene: 13. The germline V gene has CDR1 KGHSH and CDR2 LQKENI. CDR3 DNA sequence: TGTGCCAGCTCAAGGGGTCGCGGACAGGGAGAAACTGAAGCTTTCTTT. This sequence encodes CASSRGRGQGETEAFF.

By sample share, this clonotype is medium-sized. V usage is TRBV6-2 or TRBV6-3 and J usage is TRBJ1-5; 8 nucleotides align to TRBD1. The V gene end was trimmed by 6 bases and the J gene end by 2 bases; junction bases not matched to a gene: 3. This CDR3 is built from 14 residues. Germline V CDR1 and CDR2: MNHEY, SVGEGT. The CDR3 nucleotides are TGTGCCAGCAGGGACAGGGCGCGCAATCAGCCCCAGCATTTT. This codes for CASRDRARNQPQHF.

By frequency in the sample, this clonotype is medium-sized. V and J are TRBV20-1 and TRBJ2-5, with D possibly TRBD2 on 7 matching bases. The CDR3 is made up of 15 amino acids. Per germline, CDR1 DFQATT and CDR2 SNEGSKA (reference sequence). V was shortened by 6 bases and J by 4 bases, with 21 bases between the two germline ends. The CDR3 reads CSARRSPGGRETQYF. CDR3 in DNA: TGCAGTGCGAGACGGTCTCCGGGGGGCCGAGAGACCCAGTACTTC.

The V call is TRBV6-1, the J call TRBJ1-2; D not resolved. CDR3 length: 16 amino acids. The ends were cut back, 2 bases at V and 1 base at J, with 14 bases in the middle. Germline CDR1 reads MNHNS; CDR2 reads SASEGT. The CDR3 nucleotides read TGTGCCAGCAGTGAATCAAGTCTCCTTCTTAACTATGGCTACACCTTC. Protein product: CASSESSLLLNYGYTF.

About this clonotype itself: At one of its ends the junction is not consistent with the germline gene, which may arise from a read error. CDR3 loop: CSARVGGMNTEAFF. The CDR3 nucleotides are TGCAGTGCCAGAGTTGGGGGGATGAACACTGAAGCTTTCTTT. The chain combines TRBV20-1 with TRBJ1-1; weak D call: TRBD1 (5 bases). The CDR3 is made up of 14 amino acids. CDR1 and CDR2 from the germline V gene are DFQATT and SNEGSKA (reference sequence).

A single count supports this clonotype. The chain employs TRBV5-1 and TRBJ2-5; a weak D match, TRBD2 (6 bases). The germline V gene has CDR1 SGHRS and CDR2 YFSETQ. The CDR3 contains 14 residues. V lost 0 bases and J 2 bases, leaving 8 bases between the germline ends. CDR3 coding DNA: TGCGCCAGCAGCTTGGGCGGGGTTCAAGAGACCCAGTACTTC. Its translation: CASSLGGVQETQYF.

This clonotype is labeled as medium-sized. The rearrangement joins TRBV10-3 to TRBJ1-5, with 11 bases aligning to TRBD1. The germline V gene has CDR1 ENHRY and CDR2 SYGVKD. The CDR3 totals 18 residues. V lost 10 bases to trimming and J lost 1 base; unmatched junction nucleotides: 15. The CDR3 DNA sequence: TGTGCCACCGAAACTGGGGACAGGGGGGAACGAAGCAATCAGCCCCAGCATTTT. Its translation is CATETGDRGERSNQPQHF.

J is TRBJ2-5 and V is TRBV18; D perhaps matches TRBD2 (7 bases). V was clipped by 2 bases and J by 2 bases, with 9 bases between them. The CDR3 is made up of 14 amino acids. The V gene's germline CDR1 is KGHSH and CDR2 LQKENI. The CDR3 region is CASSPGRGQETQYF. In DNA form, the CDR3 reads TGTGCCAGCTCACCAGGGAGGGGGCAAGAGACCCAGTACTTC.

The chain is built from TRBV20-1 and TRBJ2-3; D is possibly TRBD2 (5 bases). The CDR3 has 13 amino acids. Trimming shortened V by 3 bases and J by 5 bases, and 12 bases separated the two germline ends. CDR1 and CDR2 (germline): DFQATT, SNEGSKA (reference sequence). The chain's CDR3 is CSARFSGGDTQYF. In DNA, the CDR3 is TGCAGTGCTAGGTTCAGCGGCGGAGATACGCAGTATTTT.

The chain's CDR3 is CASSEFLLQGIGEQYF. The CDR3 region has the DNA TGTGCCAGCAGTGAATTTCTATTACAGGGGATCGGCGAGCAGTACTTC. V and J are TRBV2 and TRBJ2-7, with TRBD1 matching 7 bases. V was clipped by 2 bases and J by 6 bases; unmatched bases: 13. Germline lookup yields CDR1 SNHLY and CDR2 FYNNEI. This CDR3 contains 16 residues.

DNA for the CDR3: TGTGCCAGTTCCGGGAGTGAAAAACTGTTTTTT. Residues: CASSGSEKLFF. V is TRBV6-1 and J is TRBJ1-4; D is unresolved. The CDR3 has 11 residues. Germline assignment: CDR1 MNHNS and CDR2 SASEGT. The germline V and J ends were trimmed by 9 bases and 7 bases, with 9 bases remaining between them.

The J gene is TRBJ2-7, the V gene TRBV7-2; 10 bases align to TRBD2. The ends lost 3 bases at V and 2 bases at J; junction bases unmatched: 4. The V gene's germline CDR1 is SGHTA and CDR2 FQGNSA. The CDR3 length is 15 residues. In DNA, the CDR3 is TGTGCCAGCAGCTTTCGAGCGGGAGGGCCCTACGAGCAGTACTTC. It specifies CASSFRAGGPYEQYF.

The chain employs TRBV12-3 or TRBV12-4 and TRBJ2-2; D is perhaps TRBD2 (5 bases). V was cut by 4 bases and J by 5 bases, with 11 bases left in between. This CDR3 has 14 amino acids. CDR3 DNA: TGTGCCAGCAGTTCCGCCCCGGGGACCGGGGAGCTGTTTTTT. As protein: CASSSAPGTGELFF.

V usage is TRBV4-3 and J usage is TRBJ1-6; perhaps TRBD1 as D (6 bases). The CDR3 covers 14 residues. Germline CDR1 LGHNA, CDR2 YSLEER. V shed 2 bases and J shed 9 bases, with 11 bases lying between them. CDR3 loop: CASSQLEDSSPLHF. The CDR3 DNA follows: TGCGCCAGCAGCCAACTAGAGGACAGTTCACCCCTCCACTTT.

The J gene is TRBJ2-7, the V gene TRBV4-1; TRBD2 matches at 9 bases. Germline CDR1 is MGHRA and CDR2 is YSYEKL. The CDR3 contains 16 residues. Germline trimming cut 0 bases from V and 5 bases from J; bases unmatched to any gene: 8. CDR3 sequence: CASSQDRGRAGDEQYF. The CDR3 nucleotides are TGCGCCAGCAGCCAAGATCGCGGGAGGGCGGGGGACGAGCAGTACTTC.

Relative to its sample, this clonotype is medium-sized. The chain couples TRBV7-6 to TRBJ1-1; TRBD1 aligns across 8 bases. Losses at the gene ends were 5 bases for V and 4 bases for J; bases not matched to a gene: 9. Germline V CDR1 and CDR2: SGHVS, FNYEAQ. The CDR3 sequence is 15 residues long. The CDR3, as DNA: TGTGCCAGCAGCCCCAACCGACAGGGGAGCACTGAAGCTTTCTTT. It is translated as CASSPNRQGSTEAFF.

In its sample, this clonotype ranks as medium-sized (0.01 to 0.1%). The rearrangement joins TRBV5-4 to TRBJ2-7; 10 bases fit TRBD2. CDR1 SGHNT and CDR2 YYREEE come from the germline V gene (reference sequence). This CDR3 comprises 15 residues. The ends lost 4 bases at V and 3 bases at J; junction bases unmatched: 7. The CDR3 protein is CASSPGLAQLYEQYF. The DNA of the CDR3 is TGTGCCAGCAGCCCGGGACTAGCGCAACTCTACGAGCAGTACTTC.

The rearrangement uses TRBV30 and TRBJ1-6; D call uncertain. V lost 3 bases and J lost 5, with 8 bases in between. This CDR3 has 13 residues. Germline CDR1 and CDR2: GTSNPN and SVGIG (reference sequence). CDR3 sequence (DNA): TGTGCCTGGAGATGGCACGATAATTCACCCCTCCACTTT. It specifies CAWRWHDNSPLHF.

CDR3 nucleotide sequence: TGCGCCAGCAGCTTGTTGGGACAGGGAAACACTGAAGCTTTCTTT. The encoded protein is CASSLLGQGNTEAFF. The rearrangement links TRBV5-1 to TRBJ1-1; 9 nucleotides match TRBD1. This CDR3 spans 15 amino acids. Germline-derived CDR1 and CDR2 are SGHRS and YFSETQ. V shed 1 base, J shed 2 bases, and the junction held 3 bases outside the gene matches.

This chain links TRBV28 with TRBJ2-3, with a tentative D call TRBD2 (7 bases). This CDR3 has 15 residues. Trimming left V 3 bases short and J 4 bases short, with 14 bases between. Germline assignment: CDR1 MDHEN and CDR2 SYDVKM. CDR3 loop: CASSFRGAGADTQYF. CDR3 coding DNA: TGTGCCAGCAGTTTCAGGGGCGCGGGGGCAGATACGCAGTATTTT.

This clonotype was counted a single time. Since a much larger clone is just one base distant, this may be a read error. This is likely a read error, given that the CDR3 carries no conserved phenylalanine or tryptophan at its end. The chain links TRBV24-1 to TRBJ2-5; D may correspond to TRBD1 or TRBD2 (5 bases each). The V end was cut by 4 bases, the J end by 5 bases, with 19 bases between. The CDR3 is made up of 16 amino acids. The germline V gene encodes CDR1 KGHDR and CDR2 SFDVKD. The CDR3 nucleotides are TGTGCCACCAGTGAACCCCATGGGACCGGTAGTGAGACCCAGTACTTA. It is translated as CATSEPHGTGSETQYL.

On this clonotype itself: One end of the junction fails to match germline, which may point to a read error. V and J are TRBV4-1 and TRBJ1-1, with D possibly being TRBD1 (5 bases). The CDR3 sequence is 13 residues long. CDR1 and CDR2 (germline): MGHRA, YSYEKL. In DNA form, the CDR3 reads TGCGCCAGCAACCAAGGGAGGGGATTGGGTGCTTTCTTT. As protein: CASNQGRGLGAFF.

V is TRBV6-1 and J is TRBJ1-1, with TRBD1 as a possible D gene (5 bases). CDR3 length equals 16 residues. Germline lookup yields CDR1 MNHNS and CDR2 SASEGT. Trimming took 2 bases from V and 0 from J, leaving 13 bases between them. This CDR3 is CASSEQGLIMNTEAFF. In DNA form, the CDR3 reads TGTGCCAGCAGTGAACAGGGACTTATTATGAACACTGAAGCTTTCTTT.

This clonotype turned up a few times. V and J are TRBV4-3 and TRBJ1-6; the D gene is possibly TRBD1 (6 bases). Trimming left V 0 bases short and J 4 bases short, with 13 bases between. Germline loops: CDR1 LGHNA, CDR2 YSLEER. This CDR3 region has 17 residues. Here the CDR3 reads CASSQDQVTGYNSPLHF. As DNA, the CDR3 is TGCGCCAGCAGCCAAGATCAGGTGACAGGTTATAATTCACCCCTCCACTTT.

This clonotype was seen only a few times. The V gene is TRBV20-1, the J gene TRBJ2-7, with D possibly TRBD2 on 6 matching bases. CDR3 size: 13 residues. Between the trimmed V and J ends, which lost 5 bases and 6 bases, there was a span of 17 bases. Germline loops: CDR1 DFQATT, CDR2 SNEGSKA (reference sequence). The CDR3 sequence is CSAPEGGYVEQYF. DNA for the CDR3: TGCAGTGCTCCGGAGGGCGGATACGTCGAGCAGTACTTC.

The rearrangement links TRBV30 to TRBJ2-7, with 9 bases that match TRBD1. J lost 9 bases, V lost 3 bases, and 9 bases had no gene match. This CDR3 is 13 amino acids long. Germline V gene lookup returns CDR1 GTSNPN and CDR2 SVGIG (reference sequence). CDR3: CAWRGQGLAAQYF. Written as DNA, the CDR3 is TGTGCCTGGAGGGGACAGGGCTTGGCCGCGCAGTACTTC.

The gene calls are TRBV18 and TRBJ2-4; TRBD1 aligns across 11 bases. The CDR3 is made up of 13 amino acids. The V segment lost 4 bases and the J segment 7 bases; nucleotides outside the gene matches: 0. Per germline, CDR1 KGHSH and CDR2 LQKENI. In DNA form, the CDR3 reads TGTGCCAGCTCACGGGACAGGGGGAACATTCAGTACTTC. It encodes CASSRDRGNIQYF.

The sample holds a few counts of this clonotype. CDR3 sequence: CASSAMSGRAVETQYF. For the CDR3, the DNA is TGTGCCAGCAGTGCAATGAGCGGGAGGGCCGTGGAGACCCAGTACTTC. The chain links TRBV28 to TRBJ2-5; 10 bases agree with TRBD2. This CDR3 comprises 16 residues. CDR1 and CDR2 from the germline V gene are MDHEN and SYDVKM. Losses at the gene ends were 5 bases for V and 5 bases for J; bases not matched to a gene: 11.

A few counts support this clonotype. The chain carries TRBV7-2 and TRBJ2-3; D call uncertain. The CDR3 is 13 residues long. V lost 1 base to trimming and J lost 8 bases, with 10 bases between them. CDR1 and CDR2 from the germline V gene are SGHTA and FQGNSA. Here the CDR3 reads CASSLVAYSTQYF. In DNA, the CDR3 is TGTGCCAGCAGCTTAGTGGCCTATTCTACGCAGTATTTT.